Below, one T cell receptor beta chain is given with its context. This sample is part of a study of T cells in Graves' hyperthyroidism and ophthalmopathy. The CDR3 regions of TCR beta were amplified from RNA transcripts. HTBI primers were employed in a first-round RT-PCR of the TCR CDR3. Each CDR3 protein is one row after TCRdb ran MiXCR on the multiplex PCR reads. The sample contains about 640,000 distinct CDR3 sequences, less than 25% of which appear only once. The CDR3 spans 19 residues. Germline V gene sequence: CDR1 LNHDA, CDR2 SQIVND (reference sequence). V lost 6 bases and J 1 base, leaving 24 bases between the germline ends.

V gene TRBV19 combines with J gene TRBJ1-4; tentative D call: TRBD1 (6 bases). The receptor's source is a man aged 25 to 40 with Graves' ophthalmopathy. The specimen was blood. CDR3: CASRSKRWQGKKTNEKLFF. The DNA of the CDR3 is TGTGCCAGTAGAAGTAAAAGATGGCAGGGGAAGAAAACTAATGAAAAACTGTTTTTT. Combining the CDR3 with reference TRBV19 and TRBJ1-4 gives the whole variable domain DGGITQSPKYLFRKEGQNVTLSCEQNLNHDAMYWYRQDPGQGLRLIYYSQIVNDFQKGDIAEGYSVSREKKESFPLTVTSAQKNPTAFYLCASRSKRWQGKKTNEKLFFGSGTQLSVL.